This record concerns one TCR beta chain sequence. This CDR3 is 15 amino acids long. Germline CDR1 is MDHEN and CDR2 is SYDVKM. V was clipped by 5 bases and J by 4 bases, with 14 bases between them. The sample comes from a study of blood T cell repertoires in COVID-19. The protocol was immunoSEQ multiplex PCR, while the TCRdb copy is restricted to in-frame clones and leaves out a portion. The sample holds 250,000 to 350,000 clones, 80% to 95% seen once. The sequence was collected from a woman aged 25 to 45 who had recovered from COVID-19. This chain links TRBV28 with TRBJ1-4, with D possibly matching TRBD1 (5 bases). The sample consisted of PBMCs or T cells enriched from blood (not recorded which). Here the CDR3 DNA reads TGTGCCAGCAGTCCCACTGGGGCCTTTAATGAAAAACTGTTTTTT. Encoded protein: CASSPTGAFNEKLFF.